These 13 T cell receptor beta chains share one sample of origin, sequenced in a study of cytomegalovirus exposure and HLA in healthy donors. The study ran its PCR with 60 Vbeta and 13 Jbeta primers. Here immunoSEQ multiplex PCR was the method, and the copy in TCRdb shows in-frame clones only, minus some. The top ten hold roughly 6.4% of the sample, which has tens of thousands of clones, about four fifths seen once. Sequenced input: PBMCs. These receptors all come from a man between 25 and 39 years old in good health and CMV-seropositive.

This clone was seen once. This chain uses TRBV28 with TRBJ1-1, with D possibly matching TRBD1 (6 bases). The CDR3 runs to 12 residues. Trimming left V 5 bases short and J 5 bases short, with 9 bases between. The germline V gene has CDR1 MDHEN and CDR2 SYDVKM. CDR3 sequence reads: CASSPDRTEAFF. CDR3 DNA: TGTGCCAGCAGTCCTGACAGGACTGAAGCTTTCTTT.

The rearrangement links TRBV7-3 to TRBJ2-1, with 7 bases matching TRBD1. CDR3 length equals 16 residues. Germline V gives CDR1 SGHTA, CDR2 FQGTGA. V shed 5 bases and J 0 bases; nucleotides not matched to a gene: 7. The CDR3 is CASSPSRDSSYNEQFF. Written as DNA, the CDR3 is TGTGCCAGCAGCCCTTCCCGGGACAGCTCCTACAATGAGCAGTTCTTC. The complete variable domain, with remaining parts taken from reference TRBV7-3 and TRBJ2-1, reads GAGVSQTPSNKVTEKGKYVELRCDPISGHTALYWYRQSLGQGPEFLIYFQGTGAADDSGLPNDRFFAVRPEGSVSTLKIQRTERGDSAVYLCASSPSRDSSYNEQFFGPGTRLTVL.

The chain has TRBV7-3 and TRBJ2-3; 12 bases map to TRBD2. CDR1 is SGHTA, CDR2 FQGTGA, per germline. The V and J ends lost 6 bases and 6 bases, in that order; junction bases with no gene match: 10. The CDR3 has 16 residues. CDR3 sequence (DNA): TGTGCCAGCAGTTTAGGGGCTAGCGGGGGGGTGGATACGCAGTATTTT. Its protein is CASSLGASGGVDTQYF.

This chain uses TRBV11-2 with TRBJ1-1, with 10 positions matching TRBD1. The length of the CDR3 is 15 residues. Germline-derived CDR1 and CDR2 are SGHAT and FQNNGV. V trimming: 4 bases; J trimming: 4 bases; junction bases outside the gene matches: 6. CDR3 amino acids: CASSSQGTGVTEAFF. The CDR3 DNA sequence: TGTGCCAGCAGCTCCCAAGGGACAGGGGTCACTGAAGCTTTCTTT. Drawing the rest from reference TRBV11-2 and TRBJ1-1, the complete variable domain is EAGVAQSPRYKIIEKRQSVAFWCNPISGHATLYWYQQILGQGPKLLIQFQNNGVVDDSQLPKDRFSAERLKGVDSTLKIQPAKLEDSAVYLCASSSQGTGVTEAFFGQGTRLTVV.

The genes are TRBV25-1 and TRBJ1-1, with D hard to call. The V gene lost 2 bases and the J gene lost 7 bases, with 11 bases spanning the gap. This CDR3 spans 13 amino acids. The germline CDR1 and CDR2 sequences are MGHDK and SYGVNS. CDR3 sequence (DNA): TGTGCCAGCAGTGAAACGGGTTTTCTTGAAGCTTTCTTT. Translated, it gives CASSETGFLEAFF.

The chain carries TRBV7-2 and TRBJ2-7; 8 bases align to TRBD1. The germline gives CDR1 SGHTA, CDR2 FQGNSA. V lost 5 bases and J lost 5; bases outside the gene matches: 11. CDR3 size: 15 residues. The CDR3 DNA reads as TGTGCCAGCAGCCTCCAGACAGGGGACGGAAACGAGCAGTACTTC. It translates to CASSLQTGDGNEQYF.

In this sample, this clone turned up a few times. This chain connects TRBV6-1 to TRBJ2-1; D gene unclear. Looked up from germline, CDR1 is MNHNS and CDR2 is SASEGT. The CDR3 consists of 11 residues. Between the trimmed V and J ends, which lost 8 bases and 7 bases, there was a span of 9 bases. CDR3 sequence: CASAESNEQFF. CDR3 bases: TGTGCCAGCGCGGAAAGTAATGAGCAGTTCTTC.

V usage is TRBV6-5 and J usage is TRBJ1-4; D is uncertain. The germline gives CDR1 MNHEY, CDR2 SVGAGI. The CDR3 consists of 12 residues. The V end was cut by 5 bases, the J end by 10 bases, with 11 bases between. Here the CDR3 DNA reads TGTGCCAGCAGTACCTCCCACGGAAAACTGTTTTTT. This encodes CASSTSHGKLFF.

The J gene is TRBJ2-2, the V gene TRBV5-1; 7 nucleotides align to TRBD2. Losses at the gene ends were 4 bases for V and 5 bases for J; bases not matched to a gene: 8. Germline assignment: CDR1 SGHRS and CDR2 YFSETQ. The CDR3 has 15 amino acids. Written as DNA, the CDR3 is TGCGCCAGCAGCCCGGCGGGGCGGGGGACCGGGGAGCTGTTTTTT. Its protein product is CASSPAGRGTGELFF.

This clone was picked up one time. The genes are TRBV5-4 and TRBJ2-7; D is perhaps TRBD1 (5 bases). Per germline, CDR1 SGHNT and CDR2 YYREEE (reference sequence). Trimming removed 4 bases at V and 2 bases at J, with 16 bases between. This CDR3 spans 15 amino acids. The CDR3 is CASSGDRALTYEQYF. The CDR3 DNA follows: TGTGCCAGCAGCGGTGACAGAGCCTTAACCTACGAGCAGTACTTC.

This chain connects TRBV7-2 to TRBJ2-3, with D uncertain. This CDR3 region has 14 residues. With 5 bases removed from V and 3 bases from J, the gap between germline ends came to 12 bases. Per the germline V gene, CDR1 is SGHTA and CDR2 is FQGNSA. The CDR3 region is CASSPEAGTDTQYF. The CDR3 DNA follows: TGTGCCAGCAGCCCCGAGGCCGGGACAGATACGCAGTATTTT.

The J gene is TRBJ1-2, the V gene TRBV11-2, with 7 bases matching TRBD1. The CDR3 totals 17 residues. V lost 5 bases and J lost 0; bases outside the gene matches: 12. CDR1 is SGHAT and CDR2 is FQNNGV in the germline V gene. CDR3 in DNA: TGTGCCAGCAGCCCCCCGGGACAGTTCGCAGCTAACTATGGCTACACCTTC. Its protein product is CASSPPGQFAANYGYTF. The variable domain in full, with the rest retrieved from reference TRBV11-2 and TRBJ1-2, is EAGVAQSPRYKIIEKRQSVAFWCNPISGHATLYWYQQILGQGPKLLIQFQNNGVVDDSQLPKDRFSAERLKGVDSTLKIQPAKLEDSAVYLCASSPPGQFAANYGYTFGSGTRLTVV.

Only one count was recorded for this clone. The CDR3 sequence is CASSAQGNTGELFF. The CDR3 region has the DNA TGTGCCAGCAGTGCACAGGGGAACACCGGGGAGCTGTTTTTT. J is TRBJ2-2 and V is TRBV6-4, with a weak D call TRBD1 (6 bases). Trimming stripped 4 bases from V and 1 base from J, with 7 bases between. This CDR3 comprises 14 residues. Germline V CDR1 and CDR2: MRHNA, SNTAGT.